The 9 T cell receptor beta chains listed next were all sequenced from one sample in a study of post-analysis software for immune sequencing data. General observations from the study: Among a few TRBV segments more frequent in patients than controls were TRBV5-6, TRBV5-1 and TRBV20-1.

Prepared libraries of TCR beta cDNA carried unique molecular identifiers. TCRdb processed the PCR reads anew with MiXCR; each CDR3 protein has one entry. The table has approximately 440,000 distinct CDR3 sequences, under 55% seen once. Which antigens these TCRs recognize remains unknown. The sample was blood. These receptors were taken from a girl aged 5-17 years with multiple sclerosis.

This clonotype was seen a handful of times. This chain joins TRBV12-3 or TRBV12-4 and TRBJ1-5; D is perhaps TRBD1 (5 bases). The ends were cut back, 6 bases at V and 7 bases at J, with 10 bases in the middle. The CDR3 length is 12 residues. The CDR3 region has the DNA TGTGCCAGCAGCCGTGGGGACCAGCCCCAGCATTTT. This gives the protein CASSRGDQPQHF.

The V and J genes are TRBV7-2 and TRBJ2-1; D is possibly TRBD1 (5 bases). The CDR3 extends over 13 amino acids. V shed 2 bases and J shed 8 bases, with 10 bases lying between them. CDR1 is SGHTA, CDR2 FQGNSA, per germline. CDR3 protein: CASSLLSGYEQFF. DNA for the CDR3: TGTGCCAGCAGCTTATTATCAGGGTATGAGCAGTTCTTC.

This clonotype was seen repeatedly, ten times or more. The chain is built from TRBV20-1 and TRBJ2-7; no reliable D call. Germline CDR1 DFQATT, CDR2 SNEGSKA (reference sequence). Trimming removed 5 bases from V and 3 bases from J, with 11 bases in between. This CDR3 has 12 amino acids. This CDR3 reads CSAQTHIYEQYF. DNA for the CDR3: TGCAGTGCTCAGACGCATATCTACGAGCAGTACTTC.

V gene TRBV6-6 combines with J gene TRBJ1-1; D might be TRBD1 (6 bases). V lost 5 bases to trimming and J lost 2 bases, with 15 bases between them. The CDR3 covers 15 residues. Per germline, CDR1 MNHNY and CDR2 SVGAGI (reference sequence). The DNA of the CDR3 is TGTGCCAGCAGTAAAGATGCAGGGGCAAACACTGAAGCTTTCTTT. It is translated as CASSKDAGANTEAFF.

The chain joins TRBV28 to TRBJ1-5; 10 bases are a match to TRBD1. Germline V gene lookup returns CDR1 MDHEN and CDR2 SYDVKM. V lost 0 bases, J lost 0 bases, and 11 bases stayed unmatched. CDR3 length: 20 amino acids. CDR3 sequence (DNA): TGTGCCAGCAGTTTATGGTATTTTAGGGACAGGGGTTATAGCAATCAGCCCCAGCATTTT. This sequence encodes CASSLWYFRDRGYSNQPQHF.

The chain recombines TRBV30 with TRBJ1-2; D is undetermined. The CDR3 spans 15 residues. V gave up 5 bases and J gave up 6 bases, with 22 bases separating them. CDR1 and CDR2 (germline): GTSNPN, SVGIG (reference sequence). As DNA, the CDR3 is TGTGCCTGGCGGAATCTCCTCGGGTCTTTAGATGGCTACACCTTC. This sequence encodes CAWRNLLGSLDGYTF.

This clonotype was seen a single time. The rearrangement links TRBV6-2 or TRBV6-3 to TRBJ2-1; TRBD1 is a possible D gene (6 bases). CDR3 length: 16 residues. Trimming left V 2 bases short and J 13 bases short, with 24 bases between. Germline CDR1 is MNHEY and CDR2 is SVGEGT. CDR3 loop: CASSYGIWTAQETQFF. The DNA for the CDR3 is TGTGCCAGCAGTTACGGTATTTGGACAGCGCAAGAGACCCAGTTCTTC.

The DNA for the CDR3 is TGTGCCAGCAGCTTAGTTGGGGGTAAGGAGCAGTTCTTC. Translation gives CASSLVGGKEQFF. This sequence joins TRBV7-8 and TRBJ2-1; D possibly uses TRBD1 or TRBD2 (5 bases each). The germline V gene encodes CDR1 SGHVS and CDR2 FQNEAQ. The length of the CDR3 is 13 residues. Trimming removed 1 base from V and 10 bases from J, with 11 bases in between.

The chain combines TRBV5-1 with TRBJ2-1; no firm D call. V gave up 0 bases and J gave up 3 bases, with 10 bases separating them. Germline CDR1 reads SGHRS; CDR2 reads YFSETQ. The CDR3 totals 15 residues. CDR3 protein: CASSLVDIFYNEQFF. The DNA of the CDR3 is TGCGCCAGCAGCTTGGTTGATATCTTCTACAATGAGCAGTTCTTC. The whole variable domain, remainder taken from reference TRBV5-1 and TRBJ2-1, is KAGVTQTPRYLIKTRGQQVTLSCSPISGHRSVSWYQQTPGQGLQFLFEYFSETQRNKGNFPGRFSGRQFSNSRSEMNVSTLELGDSALYLCASSLVDIFYNEQFFGPGTRLTVL.